Presented here are 29 T cell receptor beta chains from one specimen sequenced in a study of identical twins (dated by TCRdb to the mid-2010s). The protocol used for the library was 5' RACE. The data were produced on an Illumina HiSeq 2000. The public reads were reanalyzed by TCRdb: fastp trimming at Q25, MiXCR alignment, in-frame beta chains only. All rows with the same CDR3 protein become a single entry with the most common DNA and genes. Across this sample there are hundreds of thousands of distinct CDR3 sequences, with approximately 24% seen only once. The ten largest clones capture over 2.5% of the sample. These data also featured in a second study, about T cells expressing NK-cell markers.

The sample was CD4+ T cells sorted from blood. Every receptor here comes from a woman aged 18 to 35 in good health.

This sequence joins TRBV7-3 and TRBJ2-1, with TRBD2 identical over 8 bases. Germline assignment: CDR1 SGHTA and CDR2 FQGTGA. After removal of 2 bases from V and 4 bases from J, the junction contained 10 bases not matched to a gene. This CDR3 spans 17 amino acids. As DNA, the CDR3 is TGTGCCAGCAGCTTACGAGCGGGGGTGTCCAATTACAATGAGCAGTTCTTC. This gives the protein CASSLRAGVSNYNEQFF.

This clonotype was picked up a small number of times. This sequence joins TRBV12-3 or TRBV12-4 and TRBJ2-7; 14 nucleotides align to TRBD2. V was pared by 6 bases and J by 5 bases, with 12 bases of the junction left unmatched. The CDR3 spans 17 residues. The CDR3 nucleotides read TGTGCCAGCAGCACCTACCGGGGACTAGCGGGAGATCACGAGCAGTACTTC. This codes for CASSTYRGLAGDHEQYF.

The sample holds a few counts of this clonotype. The rearrangement uses TRBV6-2 or TRBV6-3 and TRBJ2-2; D is unclear. The CDR3 is 12 residues long. Trimming shortened V by 7 bases and J by 4 bases, and 7 bases separated the two germline ends. Germline CDR1 is MNHEY and CDR2 is SVGEGT. CDR3 region: CASKSFTGELFF. The DNA of the CDR3 is TGTGCCAGCAAGAGCTTCACCGGGGAGCTGTTTTTT.

This clonotype was seen a handful of times. This rearrangement joins TRBV29-1 to TRBJ2-3; D is perhaps TRBD1 or TRBD2 (5 bases each). The V gene lost 0 bases and the J gene lost 6 bases, with 22 bases spanning the gap. This CDR3 has 17 amino acids. Germline V gene data show CDR1 as SQVTM and CDR2 as ANQGSEA. The CDR3 DNA reads TGCAGCGTTGAAGATCGACCTTCCGGGACCTGGCAGGATACGCAGTATTTT. It codes for CSVEDRPSGTWQDTQYF.

In this sample, this clonotype turned up a few times. The chain combines TRBV9 with TRBJ2-7; D unclear. Trimming removed 5 bases at V and 2 bases at J, with 17 bases between. CDR1 and CDR2 from the germline V gene are SGDLS and YYNGEE. This CDR3 region has 15 residues. The CDR3 DNA sequence: TGTGCCAGCAGTCCAAATAATCCCCAAACCTACGAGCAGTACTTC. Protein product: CASSPNNPQTYEQYF.

V usage is TRBV11-2 and J usage is TRBJ1-5; 10 bases fit TRBD1. CDR3 length equals 14 residues. The germline CDR1 and CDR2 sequences are SGHAT and FQNNGV. Germline trimming cut 5 bases from V and 7 bases from J; bases unmatched to any gene: 5. The CDR3 DNA reads TGTGCCAGCAGCGGGACAGGGGAAGAACAGCCCCAGCATTTT. This translates into CASSGTGEEQPQHF.

Only a few counts were recorded for this clonotype. The chain uses TRBV10-3 and TRBJ1-2; 9 bases match TRBD1. Germline lookup yields CDR1 ENHRY and CDR2 SYGVKD. Germline trimming cut 5 bases from V and 0 bases from J; bases unmatched to any gene: 7. The CDR3 covers 16 residues. CDR3 amino acids: CAISPRDRDSNYGYTF. The CDR3 coding sequence is TGTGCCATCAGTCCCCGGGACAGGGACTCTAACTATGGCTACACCTTC.

In this sample, this clonotype turned up a few times. This chain connects TRBV4-3 to TRBJ1-1; D is undetermined. The CDR3 consists of 15 residues. CDR1 and CDR2 (germline): LGHNA, YSLEER. V shed 0 bases and J shed 4 bases, with 12 bases lying between them. The CDR3 nucleotides read TGCGCCAGCAGCCAAGATGGTCGGGGAATCACTGAAGCTTTCTTT. Translating it yields CASSQDGRGITEAFF.

This clonotype turned up a few times. V usage is TRBV10-3 and J usage is TRBJ2-7; no clear D gene. Germline CDR1 ENHRY, CDR2 SYGVKD. CDR3 length: 14 amino acids. V was cut by 0 bases and J by 6 bases, with 12 bases left in between. CDR3 sequence reads: CAISESLWEGEQYF. The DNA of the CDR3 is TGTGCCATCAGTGAGTCGTTGTGGGAAGGCGAGCAGTACTTC.

Comments on this clonotype: This may come from a read error, since a much larger clone is one base off. The genes are TRBV20-1 and TRBJ1-2; maybe TRBD1 (6 bases). The germline V and J ends were trimmed by 3 bases and 2 bases, with 7 bases remaining between them. Looked up from germline, CDR1 is DFQATT and CDR2 is SNEGSKA (reference sequence). The CDR3 length is 12 residues. In DNA, the CDR3 is TGCAGTGCTAGGGACAGCAACTATGGCTACACCTTC. It translates to CSARDSNYGYTF.

This clonotype was picked up many times. The V and J genes are TRBV5-1 and TRBJ2-5, with D tentatively TRBD1 or TRBD2 (6 bases each). The CDR3 sequence is 13 residues long. CDR1 SGHRS and CDR2 YFSETQ come from the germline V gene. V was pared by 3 bases and J by 3 bases, with 9 bases between. For the CDR3, the DNA is TGCGCCAGCAGCTGGGGGGCAGAAGAGACCCAGTACTTC. This translates into CASSWGAEETQYF.

This clonotype appeared a few times. This CDR3 is CASSSLFSGDRTDTQYF. CDR3 DNA: TGTGCCAGCAGCTCCCTTTTTTCGGGGGATCGCACAGATACGCAGTATTTT. This sequence joins TRBV7-2 and TRBJ2-3; D possibly corresponds to TRBD2 (6 bases). Trimming took off 4 bases at V and 1 base at J, with 18 bases between the two ends. Germline V CDR1 and CDR2: SGHTA, FQGNSA. The CDR3 is 17 residues long.

This chain uses TRBV14 with TRBJ2-1; no clear D gene. The CDR3 covers 16 residues. The V end lost 2 bases, the J end lost 4 bases, and 15 bases lay between the germline ends. Germline V gene lookup returns CDR1 SGHDN and CDR2 FVKESK. As DNA, the CDR3 is TGTGCCAGCAGCCAATCTCGGGCCGGCCTATACAATGAGCAGTTCTTC. It yields the protein CASSQSRAGLYNEQFF.

This clonotype has a single count. The V gene is TRBV19, the J gene TRBJ2-7; a possible D gene is TRBD1 (6 bases). The germline V gene has CDR1 LNHDA and CDR2 SQIVND (reference sequence). Trimming removed 5 bases at V and 2 bases at J, with 16 bases between. This CDR3 has 15 amino acids. The CDR3 nucleotides read TGTGCCAGTAGTCGAACGGGACAAATCGCCTACGAGCAGTACTTC. Translated: CASSRTGQIAYEQYF. Full variable domain (rest looked up from reference TRBV19 and TRBJ2-7): DGGITQSPKYLFRKEGQNVTLSCEQNLNHDAMYWYRQDPGQGLRLIYYSQIVNDFQKGDIAEGYSVSREKKESFPLTVTSAQKNPTAFYLCASSRTGQIAYEQYFGPGTRLTVT.

The rearrangement links TRBV7-9 to TRBJ2-3, with 7 positions matching TRBD2. J was trimmed by 1 base and V by 5 bases; bases with no gene match: 9. This CDR3 has 16 residues. Germline V gene data show CDR1 as SEHNR and CDR2 as FQNEAQ (reference sequence). DNA of the CDR3: TGTGCCAGCAGCCCGCCTAGCGGTTGGGGCACAGATACGCAGTATTTT. The encoded protein is CASSPPSGWGTDTQYF.

In its sample, this clonotype was seen a few times. The chain employs TRBV20-1 and TRBJ1-2, with TRBD1 matching 11 bases. J was trimmed by 2 bases and V by 6 bases; bases with no gene match: 8. The germline gives CDR1 DFQATT, CDR2 SNEGSKA (reference sequence). CDR3 length: 15 residues. CDR3 in DNA: TGCAGTGCCCCAGGGGGACAGGGGGGGAACTATGGCTACACCTTC. Protein product: CSAPGGQGGNYGYTF.

The chain couples TRBV5-1 to TRBJ2-5; D unclear. This CDR3 contains 16 residues. Germline V CDR1 and CDR2: SGHRS, YFSETQ. Deletions cut 4 bases from V and 5 bases from J, with 21 bases between. This chain's CDR3 is CASSPFVSRTFETQYF. The CDR3 coding sequence is TGCGCCAGCAGCCCTTTCGTCAGCAGAACTTTTGAGACCCAGTACTTC.

V is TRBV5-6 and J is TRBJ1-2; no reliable D call. Germline values: CDR1 SGHDT, CDR2 YYEEEE. The length of the CDR3 is 15 residues. Trimming removed 0 bases at V and 4 bases at J, with 13 bases between. For the CDR3, the DNA is TGTGCCAGCAGCTTGGAGGTTAGGAAGGGCTATGGCTACACCTTC. This sequence encodes CASSLEVRKGYGYTF. Looking up the rest from reference TRBV5-6 and TRBJ1-2 gives the full variable domain: DAGVTQSPTHLIKTRGQQVTLRCSPKSGHDTVSWYQQALGQGPQFIFQYYEEEERQRGNFPDRFSGHQFPNYSSELNVNALLLGDSALYLCASSLEVRKGYGYTFGSGTRLTVV.

In this sample, this clonotype turned up a few times. The chain combines TRBV9 with TRBJ1-6; a possible D gene is TRBD1 (6 bases). V lost 3 bases and J 14 bases, leaving 15 bases between the germline ends. The CDR3 is made up of 13 amino acids. The germline gives CDR1 SGDLS, CDR2 YYNGEE. The DNA of the CDR3 is TGTGCCAGCAGCGAGATACCACAGGGAGCCCTCCACTTT. The encoded protein is CASSEIPQGALHF.

Written as DNA, the CDR3 is TGCGCCAGCAGCCTAAAACCCGGACTAGCGAAGGAGACCCAGTACTTC. This gives the protein CASSLKPGLAKETQYF. V is TRBV4-1 and J is TRBJ2-5, with 9 bases aligning to TRBD2. V gave up 4 bases and J gave up 5 bases; unmatched junction bases: 11. The CDR3 loop spans 16 amino acids. Germline V CDR1 and CDR2: MGHRA, YSYEKL.

The gene calls are TRBV14 and TRBJ1-1; D gene unclear. This CDR3 is built from 13 residues. Germline CDR1 and CDR2: SGHDN and FVKESK. Trimming left V 3 bases short and J 4 bases short, with 9 bases between. This CDR3 reads CASSHGYRTEAFF. The CDR3 DNA reads as TGTGCCAGCAGCCATGGGTATCGCACTGAAGCTTTCTTT.

The chain joins TRBV5-1 to TRBJ2-7, with unresolved D. The CDR3 sequence is 12 residues long. Germline CDR1 SGHRS, CDR2 YFSETQ. V lost 3 bases and J lost 2, with 6 bases in between. CDR3 coding DNA: TGCGCCAGCAGCTCGCCTACCTACGAGCAGTACTTC. Protein product: CASSSPTYEQYF.

This clonotype appeared a single time. The chain has TRBV7-3 and TRBJ1-1; 7 nucleotides align to TRBD1. The V gene's germline CDR1 is SGHTA and CDR2 FQGTGA. J gave up 6 bases and V 5 bases, and 9 bases lay outside the gene matches. This CDR3 has 14 residues. The CDR3 nucleotides are TGTGCCAGCAGCCCGTCGGGACAGACAGCTGAAGCTTTCTTT. Its protein product is CASSPSGQTAEAFF.

The chain couples TRBV18 to TRBJ2-7; tentative D call: TRBD2 (6 bases). CDR3 length: 12 residues. Germline V gene data show CDR1 as KGHSH and CDR2 as LQKENI. The germline V and J ends were trimmed by 6 bases and 5 bases, with 11 bases remaining between them. This CDR3 reads CASSTSHHEQYF. The CDR3 bases are TGTGCCAGCTCGACTAGTCACCACGAGCAGTACTTC.

V and J are TRBV6-5 and TRBJ2-3, with 10 bases that match TRBD1. The V and J ends lost 3 bases and 4 bases, in that order; junction bases with no gene match: 7. The CDR3 sequence is 16 residues long. The germline gives CDR1 MNHEY, CDR2 SVGAGI. CDR3 residues: CASSYGTGALSDTQYF. The CDR3 DNA is TGTGCCAGCAGTTATGGGACAGGGGCCTTATCAGATACGCAGTATTTT.

CDR3 residues: CAPPPSDRDNEQFF. CDR3 DNA: TGTGCCCCCCCGCCGTCCGACAGGGACAATGAGCAGTTCTTC. V usage is TRBV24-1 and J usage is TRBJ2-1; 7 bases fit TRBD1. Germline assignment: CDR1 KGHDR and CDR2 SFDVKD. The CDR3 loop spans 14 amino acids. V shed 12 bases, J shed 5 bases, and the junction held 12 bases outside the gene matches.

V is TRBV5-8 and J is TRBJ2-3; TRBD1 matches 9 bases. The CDR3 consists of 15 residues. The germline gives CDR1 SGHTS, CDR2 YDEGEE. With V trimmed by 5 bases and J by 0 bases, 4 bases remained unmatched. CDR3 protein: CASSPGTGSTDTQYF. CDR3 DNA sequence: TGTGCCAGCAGTCCTGGGACAGGGAGCACAGATACGCAGTATTTT. Complete variable domain (other parts from reference TRBV5-8 and TRBJ2-3): EAGVTQSPTHLIKTRGQQATLRCSPISGHTSVYWYQQALGLGLQFLLWYDEGEERNRGNFPPRFSGRQFPNYSSELNVNALELEDSALYLCASSPGTGSTDTQYFGPGTRLTVL.

This clonotype was detected a few times. The V gene is TRBV5-1, the J gene TRBJ2-7; 7 positions match TRBD1. The CDR3 covers 14 residues. Per the germline V gene, CDR1 is SGHRS and CDR2 is YFSETQ. With V trimmed by 1 base and J by 3 bases, 4 bases remained unmatched. The DNA for the CDR3 is TGCGCCAGCAGCTTGATCCCAGGGGGCTACGAGCAGTACTTC. Its protein product is CASSLIPGGYEQYF.

This clonotype turned up a few times. The rearrangement links TRBV6-2 or TRBV6-3 to TRBJ2-1; a possible D gene is TRBD1 (6 bases). V was shortened by 7 bases and J by 2 bases, with 9 bases between the two germline ends. The CDR3 length is 13 residues. Germline V lookup: CDR1 MNHEY, CDR2 SVGEGT. CDR3 sequence reads: CASTRDTYNEQFF. CDR3 DNA sequence: TGTGCCAGCACCCGGGACACCTACAATGAGCAGTTCTTC.